A single sample gave rise to the 12 T cell receptor beta chains below, sequenced in a study of T cells after yellow fever vaccination. TCRdb ran MiXCR on the 5' RACE reads and lists one entry per CDR3 protein. The table shows 95,000 to 100,000 distinct CDR3 sequences, with approximately 5.5% occurring only once. The sample consisted of CD8+ T cells sorted from PBMCs, taken 10 days after the yellow fever booster vaccination. Receptor source: a man younger than 30 who received the YFV17D yellow fever vaccine.

This clonotype has more than one count but fewer than ten. V gene TRBV5-1 combines with J gene TRBJ1-2; D perhaps matches TRBD1 (5 bases). The CDR3 runs 16 residues. Germline assignment: CDR1 SGHRS and CDR2 YFSETQ. Trimming stripped 4 bases from V and 0 bases from J, with 16 bases between. The CDR3 sequence is CASSREKGPSNYGYTF. The CDR3 nucleotides are TGCGCCAGCAGCCGTGAGAAGGGACCTTCTAACTATGGCTACACCTTC. Drawing the rest from reference TRBV5-1 and TRBJ1-2, the complete variable domain is KAGVTQTPRYLIKTRGQQVTLSCSPISGHRSVSWYQQTPGQGLQFLFEYFSETQRNKGNFPGRFSGRQFSNSRSEMNVSTLELGDSALYLCASSREKGPSNYGYTFGSGTRLTVV.

This clonotype was seen repeatedly, ten times or more. V usage is TRBV4-1 and J usage is TRBJ1-6, with D possibly TRBD1 on 5 matching bases. Germline V lookup: CDR1 MGHRA, CDR2 YSYEKL. The CDR3 is made up of 14 amino acids. The ends were cut back, 0 bases at V and 14 bases at J, with 14 bases in the middle. Here the CDR3 reads CASSQEGVMVTLHF. In DNA, the CDR3 is TGCGCCAGCAGCCAAGAAGGGGTAATGGTCACCCTCCACTTT.

There are a few counts of this clonotype. This rearrangement joins TRBV2 to TRBJ1-2; TRBD1 might be the D (5 bases). Trimming cost V 1 base and J 0 bases, with 9 bases left between them. The germline V gene encodes CDR1 SNHLY and CDR2 FYNNEI. The CDR3 contains 15 residues. This CDR3 is CASSEEIGANYGYTF. CDR3 DNA sequence: TGTGCCAGCAGTGAAGAGATAGGGGCTAACTATGGCTACACCTTC.

Only a few counts were recorded for this clonotype. This rearrangement joins TRBV4-1 to TRBJ1-1; TRBD1 might be the D (5 bases). This CDR3 is built from 16 residues. Per germline, CDR1 MGHRA and CDR2 YSYEKL. Trimming took off 0 bases at V and 4 bases at J, with 15 bases between the two ends. The CDR3 here is CASSQDLGYRTTEAFF. CDR3 DNA sequence: TGCGCCAGCAGCCAAGATCTAGGGTACAGGACCACTGAAGCTTTCTTT.

The rearrangement uses TRBV29-1 and TRBJ2-7; D uncertain. Trimming took off 4 bases at V and 1 base at J, with 8 bases between the two ends. Germline lookup yields CDR1 SQVTM and CDR2 ANQGSEA. There are 12 residues in the CDR3. The CDR3 reads CSVVAESYEQYF. CDR3 DNA: TGCAGCGTTGTGGCGGAATCCTACGAGCAGTACTTC.

This chain links TRBV4-3 with TRBJ2-5; unclear D gene. The length of the CDR3 is 13 residues. Germline V lookup: CDR1 LGHNA, CDR2 YSLEER. V was pared by 1 base and J by 5 bases, with 8 bases between. The CDR3 here is CASSQGRWETQYF. The CDR3 region has the DNA TGCGCCAGCAGCCAAGGACGGTGGGAGACCCAGTACTTC.

The sample holds many counts of this clonotype. The J gene is TRBJ2-1, the V gene TRBV2; unclear D gene. The V gene lost 3 bases and the J gene lost 8 bases, with 11 bases spanning the gap. CDR1 and CDR2 (germline): SNHLY, FYNNEI. CDR3 size: 13 residues. CDR3 sequence: CASSEVPADEQFF. The CDR3 DNA follows: TGTGCCAGCAGTGAGGTCCCGGCGGATGAGCAGTTCTTC.

J is TRBJ2-5 and V is TRBV7-9; 9 bases are shared with TRBD1. The CDR3 runs 15 residues. CDR1 is SEHNR, CDR2 FQNEAQ, per germline (reference sequence). V shed 4 bases and J 2 bases; nucleotides not matched to a gene: 5. The CDR3 coding sequence is TGTGCCAGCAGCTGGGAGACAGGGGGTCAAGAGACCCAGTACTTC. Translated: CASSWETGGQETQYF. Using reference TRBV7-9 and TRBJ2-5 for the parts outside the CDR3, the full variable domain is DTGVSQNPRHKITKRGQNVTFRCDPISEHNRLYWYRQTLGQGPEFLTYFQNEAQLEKSRLLSDRFSAERPKGSFSTLEIQRTEQGDSAMYLCASSWETGGQETQYFGPGTRLLVL.

The J gene is TRBJ2-3, the V gene TRBV12-3 or TRBV12-4, with a tentative D call TRBD1 (5 bases). There are 14 residues in the CDR3. With 5 bases removed from V and 1 base from J, the gap between germline ends came to 10 bases. As DNA, the CDR3 is TGTGCCAGCAGTCCAGGACACGGCACAGATACGCAGTATTTT. It specifies CASSPGHGTDTQYF.

The V call is TRBV24-1, the J call TRBJ2-3, with TRBD2 matching 7 bases. From germline, CDR1 is KGHDR and CDR2 SFDVKD. The CDR3 is 13 amino acids. V shed 9 bases, J shed 2 bases, and the junction held 4 bases outside the gene matches. The CDR3 DNA sequence: TGTGCCACCGGGAGGGGCTACACAGATACGCAGTATTTT. Its translation: CATGRGYTDTQYF.

The J gene is TRBJ1-5, the V gene TRBV4-1; D not certain. CDR3 size: 15 residues. Between the trimmed V and J ends, which lost 0 bases and 9 bases, there was a span of 15 bases. Germline V gene sequence: CDR1 MGHRA, CDR2 YSYEKL. The DNA for the CDR3 is TGCGCCAGCAGCCAAGATATTGGCAGAGCAAGGCCCCAGCATTTT. Encoded protein: CASSQDIGRARPQHF.

The chain uses TRBV20-1 and TRBJ2-1; D gene unclear. CDR1 DFQATT and CDR2 SNEGSKA come from the germline V gene (reference sequence). V lost 3 bases, J lost 0 bases, and 9 bases lay in between. The CDR3 has 14 residues. CDR3 sequence (DNA): TGCAGTGCTAGGGAGTATGGCTCCTACAATGAGCAGTTCTTC. Protein product: CSAREYGSYNEQFF.